These 17 T cell receptor beta chains came from one sample sequenced in a study of blood T cell repertoires in COVID-19. The data were produced by immunoSEQ multiplex PCR, yet TCRdb's version contains in-frame clones alone and is incomplete. The table shows about 240,000 clones, with roughly 87% occurring only once. Sequenced input: peripheral blood. Source of these receptors: a woman aged 30 to 39 with acute or convalescent COVID-19.

This clone appeared a few times. The rearrangement joins TRBV10-3 to TRBJ2-7, with D possibly being TRBD1 (6 bases). In germline, CDR1 is ENHRY, CDR2 SYGVKD. Trimming cost V 6 bases and J 3 bases, with 12 bases left between them. There are 13 residues in the CDR3. The CDR3 region is CAISTGTHYEQYF. CDR3 in DNA: TGTGCCATCAGCACCGGGACACACTACGAGCAGTACTTC.

The CDR3 nucleotides read TGTGCCAGCAGTTACCGAGCGGCCTCACTTACGGAGCAGTACTTC. Amino acid sequence: CASSYRAASLTEQYF. The V and J genes are TRBV6-2 or TRBV6-3 and TRBJ2-7; TRBD2 is a possible D gene (5 bases). CDR3 size: 15 residues. Germline V gives CDR1 MNHEY, CDR2 SVGEGT. V dropped 2 bases and J dropped 7 bases, with 18 bases sitting between them.

The rearrangement uses TRBV10-3 and TRBJ1-6; 10 bases map to TRBD1. The V gene's germline CDR1 is ENHRY and CDR2 SYGVKD. The ends lost 2 bases at V and 9 bases at J; junction bases unmatched: 7. CDR3 size: 16 residues. CDR3 nucleotide sequence: TGTGCCATCAGTGAGAAGGGCCGGGACAGGGGTTCACCCCTCCACTTT. Amino acids: CAISEKGRDRGSPLHF.

The chain employs TRBV9 and TRBJ2-3; TRBD2 matches at 10 bases. The CDR3 is made up of 17 amino acids. V dropped 2 bases and J dropped 1; count of bases not matched to a gene: 7. Germline V lookup: CDR1 SGDLS, CDR2 YYNGEE. The CDR3 loop reads CASSVQSGTSGTDTQYF. CDR3 sequence (DNA): TGTGCCAGCAGCGTCCAATCTGGGACTAGCGGCACAGATACGCAGTATTTT.

This CDR3 is CSVFSQGSRTEAFF. The CDR3 DNA sequence: TGCAGCGTTTTTTCCCAGGGTTCGCGCACTGAAGCTTTCTTT. The chain recombines TRBV29-1 with TRBJ1-1; D is possibly TRBD1 (5 bases). CDR1 is SQVTM and CDR2 is ANQGSEA in the germline V gene. Trimming pared 5 bases from V and 4 bases from J, leaving 17 bases between. CDR3 size: 14 residues.

The chain employs TRBV21-1 and TRBJ2-7; the D segment call TRBD1 is taken from the table without a DNA check. TRBV21-1 is marked as a pseudogene. The CDR3 is 16 residues long. CDR3: CASRKTYRGFSYEQYF. In nucleotides, the CDR3 is TGTGCCAGCAGAAAAACGTACAGGGGGTTCTCCTACGAGCAGTACTTC.

The gene calls are TRBV6-5 and TRBJ1-2; the match to TRBD1 covers 9 bases. V was clipped by 7 bases and J by 4 bases; unmatched bases: 7. CDR3 size: 14 residues. Germline CDR1 and CDR2: MNHEY and SVGAGI. CDR3 nucleotide sequence: TGTGCCAGCATCACACCGGGACAGGGCTATGGCTACACCTTC. Amino acids: CASITPGQGYGYTF.

The J gene is TRBJ1-1, the V gene TRBV18; D is uncertain. Trimming took off 2 bases at V and 2 bases at J, with 9 bases between the two ends. The germline CDR1 and CDR2 sequences are KGHSH and LQKENI. The CDR3 extends over 14 amino acids. The CDR3 DNA reads as TGTGCCAGCTCACCAGGGCTCCAAAACACTGAAGCTTTCTTT. This codes for CASSPGLQNTEAFF. Drawing the rest from reference TRBV18 and TRBJ1-1, the complete variable domain is NAGVMQNPRHLVRRRGQEARLRCSPMKGHSHVYWYRQLPEEGLKFMVYLQKENIIDESGMPKERFSAEFPKEGPSILRIQQVVRGDSAAYFCASSPGLQNTEAFFGQGTRLTVV.

The chain is built from TRBV7-9 and TRBJ2-1; 10 positions match TRBD2. Unmatched junction bases numbered 4, after V lost 5 bases and J lost 3 bases. The CDR3 extends over 15 amino acids. From germline, CDR1 is SEHNR and CDR2 FQNEAQ (reference sequence). The CDR3: CASSPWTSGYNEQFF. CDR3 in DNA: TGTGCCAGCAGCCCGTGGACTAGCGGCTACAATGAGCAGTTCTTC.

J is TRBJ2-1 and V is TRBV29-1; 10 nucleotides match TRBD2. V trimming: 0 bases; J trimming: 6 bases; junction bases outside the gene matches: 8. Germline assignment: CDR1 SQVTM and CDR2 ANQGSEA. This CDR3 spans 16 amino acids. Here the CDR3 reads CSVEDHAPSGSNEQFF. DNA of the CDR3: TGCAGCGTTGAAGATCATGCTCCTAGCGGGAGCAATGAGCAGTTCTTC.

The J gene is TRBJ2-6, the V gene TRBV19; 12 positions agree with TRBD1. V trimming: 5 bases; J trimming: 1 base; junction bases outside the gene matches: 3. The CDR3 loop spans 17 amino acids. Germline CDR1 is LNHDA and CDR2 is SQIVND (reference sequence). The CDR3 reads CASSGGQGASGANVLTF. The CDR3 nucleotides are TGTGCCAGTAGTGGGGGACAGGGGGCATCTGGGGCCAACGTCCTGACTTTC.

The rearrangement links TRBV3-1 (or the pseudogene TRBV3-2) to TRBJ2-1; 9 positions agree with TRBD2. Germline loops: CDR1 LGHDT, CDR2 YNNKEL (reference sequence). Trimming at V came to 3 bases and at J to 8 bases, leaving 8 bases not matched to a gene. This CDR3 comprises 15 residues. The CDR3 nucleotides are TGTGCCAGCAGCCAGGCGTGGACTAGCGAATATGAGCAGTTCTTC. Amino acid sequence: CASSQAWTSEYEQFF.

This clone has just one count. The CDR3 protein is CASSQDDSRTDTQYF. The CDR3, as DNA: TGTGCCAGCAGCCAAGACGACTCCCGAACAGATACGCAGTATTTT. The chain employs TRBV3-1 (or the pseudogene TRBV3-2) and TRBJ2-3, with D uncertain. This CDR3 has 15 residues. Germline CDR1 reads LGHDT; CDR2 reads YNNKEL (reference sequence). V was cut by 0 bases and J by 3 bases, with 10 bases left in between.

J is TRBJ1-5 and V is TRBV6-1, with D unresolved. V shed 3 bases and J shed 11 bases, with 11 bases lying between them. The CDR3 is made up of 12 amino acids. Germline loops: CDR1 MNHNS, CDR2 SASEGT. The CDR3 DNA reads TGTGCCAGCAGTGAGGCTCGTGAAGCCCAGCATTTT. Its protein is CASSEAREAQHF.

The CDR3 DNA reads TGTGCCAGCAGCCTAAACAGGTTCTACGAGCAGTACTTC. Residues: CASSLNRFYEQYF. The gene calls are TRBV11-2 and TRBJ2-7; D possibly corresponds to TRBD1 (5 bases). V shed 5 bases and J shed 3 bases, with 11 bases lying between them. Looked up from germline, CDR1 is SGHAT and CDR2 is FQNNGV. The CDR3 length is 13 residues.

This chain connects TRBV21-1 to TRBJ2-1; the table's D call, TRBD1, has no DNA check behind it. TRBV21-1 is reported as a pseudogene. The CDR3 consists of 12 residues. CDR3 DNA: TGTGCCAGCAGGCTTCAGGGTTGTGAGCAGTTCTTC. Protein: CASRLQGCEQFF.

At least ten counts were recorded for this clone. The V and J genes are TRBV3-1 (or the pseudogene TRBV3-2) and TRBJ1-4; possible D gene TRBD1, 6 bases. Germline V gives CDR1 LGHDT, CDR2 YNNKEL (reference sequence). Between the trimmed V and J ends, which lost 3 bases and 7 bases, there was a span of 12 bases. The CDR3 consists of 14 residues. The CDR3 DNA follows: TGTGCCAGCAGCCAGGGGGGGGCACGTGAAAAACTGTTTTTT. Translation gives CASSQGGAREKLFF.